This TCR beta chain is from a study of vaccination and CD4 T cells after COVID-19. The Oncomine TCR Beta short-read assay generated sequence data from the DNA of cultured CD4+ T cells. TCRdb passed the PCR reads through MiXCR, listing each CDR3 protein once. The table has under 25,000 distinct CDR3 sequences, 26% seen once. Indicated treatment: approximately nine-day PBMC culture with coronavirus spike peptide pools or control peptides (ViraFEST assay). Notes on this clonotype: What it binds is not known.

Material: cultured CD4+ T cells from blood. The clonotype was recovered from a human donor with COVID-19.

The CDR3 spells CASSTALGANVLTF. The CDR3 DNA reads TGTGCCAGCAGTACCGCTTTGGGGGCCAACGTCCTGACTTTC. The V and J genes are TRBV12-3 or TRBV12-4 and TRBJ2-6; the D is unclear. This CDR3 is 14 amino acids long. Trimming took off 5 bases at V and 4 bases at J, with 9 bases between the two ends.